This is a list of T cell receptor beta chains from one sample in a study of cytomegalovirus exposure and HLA in healthy donors. Sequenced by immunoSEQ multiplex PCR; TCRdb stores in-frame clones only, minus some. The data contain more than 250,000 clones, 70% to 90% of them singletons. Specimen: PBMCs. Receptors originate from a woman under 30 in good health and CMV-seronegative. Both conserved end residues are part of each CDR3. Fields, in order: J gene, V gene, clone size, D gene, CDR3 protein, CDR3 DNA. The D gene is left open where the match is weak. The size entry is marked missing in some rows and otherwise reads once, few, many or a size class.

J: TRBJ1-1; V: TRBV4-2; size: -; D: -; CDR3: CASSQTENTEAFF; DNA: TGTGCCAGCAGCCAGACAGAAAACACTGAAGCTTTCTTT
J: TRBJ2-7; V: TRBV6-5; size: few; D: TRBD2; CDR3: CASSPGLAGGEQYF; DNA: TGTGCCAGCAGTCCCGGACTAGCGGGAGGGGAGCAGTACTTC
J: TRBJ1-5; V: TRBV25-1; size: -; D: TRBD1; CDR3: CASRNRGRVQPQHF; DNA: TGTGCCAGCAGAAACAGGGGTAGAGTTCAGCCCCAGCATTTT
J: TRBJ1-5; V: TRBV7-2; size: -; D: -; CDR3: CASSLARGNQPQHF; DNA: TGTGCCAGCAGCTTAGCCAGGGGCAATCAGCCCCAGCATTTT
J: TRBJ2-2; V: TRBV2; size: few; D: -; CDR3: CASSDWLVAGELFF; DNA: TGTGCCAGCAGTGATTGGCTTGTCGCCGGGGAGCTGTTTTTT
J: TRBJ2-3; V: TRBV6-1; size: -; D: TRBD1; CDR3: CASSEQGAVGADTQYF; DNA: TGTGCCAGCAGTGAACAGGGGGCAGTGGGGGCAGATACGCAGTATTTT
J: TRBJ2-5; V: TRBV7-9; size: -; D: TRBD1; CDR3: CASSLVLTGGQETQYF; DNA: TGTGCCAGCAGCTTAGTATTGACAGGGGGCCAAGAGACCCAGTACTTC
J: TRBJ2-2; V: TRBV27; size: -; D: TRBD2; CDR3: CASSLSRLAYDTGELFF; DNA: TGTGCCAGCAGTTTATCCCGACTAGCGTACGACACCGGGGAGCTGTTTTTT
J: TRBJ2-7; V: TRBV5-1; size: -; D: TRBD2; CDR3: CASSALTSGRAGLEQYF; DNA: TGCGCCAGCAGCGCCTTAACTAGCGGGAGGGCCGGGCTCGAGCAGTACTTC
J: TRBJ2-3; V: TRBV25-1; size: -; D: -; CDR3: CASADAGPSTDTQYF; DNA: TGTGCCAGCGCCGATGCGGGCCCCAGCACAGATACGCAGTATTTT
J: TRBJ2-7; V: TRBV10-3; size: -; D: -; CDR3: CATQGAYEQYF; DNA: TGTGCCACGCAGGGTGCCTACGAGCAGTACTTC
J: TRBJ1-1; V: TRBV19; size: -; D: -; CDR3: CASTPGARSQNTEAFF; DNA: TGTGCCAGTACCCCAGGGGCGCGCAGCCAAAACACTGAAGCTTTCTTT
J: TRBJ2-2; V: TRBV9; size: -; D: TRBD1; CDR3: CASSQRDRATGELFF; DNA: TGTGCCAGCAGTCAACGGGACAGAGCCACCGGGGAGCTGTTTTTT
J: TRBJ2-7; V: TRBV11-2; size: -; D: -; CDR3: CASSLASSYEQYF; DNA: TGTGCCAGCAGCTTAGCCTCCTCCTACGAGCAGTACTTC
J: TRBJ1-2; V: TRBV7-6; size: -; D: -; CDR3: CASSSPDSFGYTF; DNA: TGTGCCAGCAGCTCACCGGACAGTTTTGGCTACACCTTC
J: TRBJ2-7; V: TRBV19; size: -; D: TRBD2; CDR3: CASRVAGGYEQYF; DNA: TGTGCCAGTAGGGTAGCGGGAGGCTACGAGCAGTACTTC
J: TRBJ2-3; V: TRBV18; size: -; D: TRBD1; CDR3: CASSPAGQGEADTQYF; DNA: TGTGCCAGCTCACCCGCCGGACAGGGCGAAGCAGATACGCAGTATTTT
J: TRBJ1-2; V: TRBV7-2; size: -; D: -; CDR3: CASSYIGDTAVYGYTF; DNA: TGTGCCAGCAGCTACATAGGGGACACGGCCGTATATGGCTACACCTTC
J: TRBJ2-3; V: TRBV4-1; size: -; D: -; CDR3: CASSQGPHVSDTQYF; DNA: TGCGCCAGCAGCCAAGGGCCCCATGTTTCAGATACGCAGTATTTT
J: TRBJ2-3; V: TRBV29-1; size: -; D: TRBD2; CDR3: CSSLAGNTDTQYF; DNA: TGCTCATCACTAGCGGGTAACACAGATACGCAGTATTTT
J: TRBJ1-2; V: TRBV27; size: -; D: -; CDR3: CASSLNGGYGYTF; DNA: TGTGCCAGCAGTTTGAACGGGGGCTATGGCTACACCTTC
J: TRBJ2-7; V: TRBV7-9; size: -; D: TRBD2; CDR3: CASSAPGLATYEQYF; DNA: TGTGCCAGCAGCGCCCCGGGACTAGCGACCTACGAGCAGTACTTC
J: TRBJ2-7; V: TRBV6-5; size: -; D: -; CDR3: CASSYSYQAGNYEQYF; DNA: TGTGCCAGCAGTTACTCATACCAGGCGGGAAACTACGAGCAGTACTTC
J: TRBJ1-3; V: TRBV18; size: -; D: -; CDR3: CASSGTPGNTIYF; DNA: TGTGCCAGCTCCGGGACACCTGGAAACACCATATATTTT
J: TRBJ1-1; V: TRBV6-4; size: -; D: -; CDR3: CASRSEWNTEAFF; DNA: TGTGCCAGCAGGTCGGAGTGGAACACTGAAGCTTTCTTT
J: TRBJ2-3; V: TRBV9; size: -; D: -; CDR3: CASSELSTDTQYF; DNA: TGTGCCAGCAGCGAACTTAGCACAGATACGCAGTATTTT
J: TRBJ2-7; V: TRBV7-6; size: -; D: TRBD2; CDR3: CASSLRGGRTQTYEQYF; DNA: TGTGCCAGCAGCTTACGTGGCGGGAGGACCCAAACCTACGAGCAGTACTTC
J: TRBJ1-1; V: TRBV9; size: few; D: TRBD1; CDR3: CASSSDRDGDTEAFF; DNA: TGTGCCAGCAGTTCTGACAGGGACGGGGACACTGAAGCTTTCTTT
J: TRBJ2-7; V: TRBV9; size: -; D: TRBD2; CDR3: CASSPRTSSDYEQYF; DNA: TGTGCCAGCAGCCCAAGGACTAGTAGTGACTACGAGCAGTACTTC
J: TRBJ2-3; V: TRBV28; size: -; D: TRBD1; CDR3: CAISPGQSTDTQYF; DNA: TGTGCCATCTCACCGGGACAGAGCACAGATACGCAGTATTTT
J: TRBJ2-7; V: TRBV30; size: -; D: TRBD2; CDR3: CAWSRGLATGGEQYF; DNA: TGTGCCTGGAGTAGAGGACTAGCTACGGGAGGCGAGCAGTACTTC
J: TRBJ2-3; V: TRBV29-1; size: -; D: -; CDR3: CSTRLEGSTDTQYF; DNA: TGCAGCACTAGACTAGAAGGGAGCACAGATACGCAGTATTTT
J: TRBJ1-2; V: TRBV9; size: -; D: TRBD1; CDR3: CASSVDSGTGGGYTF; DNA: TGTGCCAGCAGCGTAGACTCAGGGACAGGAGGTGGCTACACCTTC
J: TRBJ2-5; V: TRBV5-1; size: -; D: -; CDR3: CASSLEGGETQYF; DNA: TGCGCCAGCAGCTTGGAGGGAGGAGAGACCCAGTACTTC
J: TRBJ2-7; V: TRBV4-1; size: -; D: TRBD2; CDR3: CASSQRWTSGDYEQYF; DNA: TGCGCCAGCAGCCAACGTTGGACTAGCGGGGATTACGAGCAGTACTTC
J: TRBJ1-5; V: TRBV2; size: -; D: -; CDR3: CASDDLQIRKPQHF; DNA: TGTGCCAGCGACGACCTCCAGATCAGGAAGCCCCAGCATTTT
J: TRBJ2-1; V: TRBV5-5; size: -; D: TRBD2; CDR3: CASSLAGDQYNEQFF; DNA: TGTGCCAGCAGCTTAGCGGGAGACCAATACAATGAGCAGTTCTTC
J: TRBJ2-7; V: TRBV15; size: few; D: TRBD1; CDR3: CATSRGTGLLYEQYF; DNA: TGTGCCACCAGCAGAGGGACAGGGCTCCTCTACGAGCAGTACTTC
J: TRBJ2-5; V: TRBV27; size: -; D: TRBD2; CDR3: CASSSSGLNAQETQYF; DNA: TGTGCCAGCAGTTCATCGGGACTAAACGCTCAAGAGACCCAGTACTTC
J: TRBJ1-5; V: TRBV4-1; size: -; D: TRBD1; CDR3: CASSQPDRAQPQHF; DNA: TGCGCCAGCAGCCAACCGGACAGGGCTCAGCCCCAGCATTTT
J: TRBJ1-5; V: TRBV19; size: -; D: -; CDR3: CATREGGYSNQPQHF; DNA: TGTGCCACCCGGGAAGGGGGTTATAGCAATCAGCCCCAGCATTTT
J: TRBJ2-1; V: TRBV6-1; size: -; D: TRBD1; CDR3: CASKGTTGSDNEQFF; DNA: TGTGCCAGCAAGGGAACGACAGGGTCGGACAATGAGCAGTTCTTC
J: TRBJ1-3; V: TRBV9; size: -; D: -; CDR3: CASSVGLPSSGNTIYF; DNA: TGTGCCAGCAGCGTCGGACTGCCCTCCTCTGGAAACACCATATATTTT
J: TRBJ2-2; V: TRBV6-5; size: few; D: TRBD2; CDR3: CASSPLAAGELFF; DNA: TGTGCCAGCAGTCCCCTAGCGGCCGGGGAGCTGTTTTTT
J: TRBJ2-3; V: TRBV19; size: few; D: TRBD2; CDR3: CASSTLAGRTDTQYF; DNA: TGTGCCAGTAGCACACTAGCGGGACGCACAGATACGCAGTATTTT
J: TRBJ1-1; V: TRBV2; size: -; D: TRBD1; CDR3: CASRPPGQGIPMLNTEAFF; DNA: TGTGCCAGCAGGCCCCCGGGACAGGGGATTCCGATGTTGAACACTGAAGCTTTCTTT
J: TRBJ2-7; V: TRBV6-5; size: -; D: -; CDR3: CASSYGQGNYEQYF; DNA: TGTGCCAGCAGTTATGGTCAGGGCAACTACGAGCAGTACTTC